This T cell receptor beta chain emerged from a study of T cells in Graves' hyperthyroidism and ophthalmopathy. Study-wide background: The authors collected peripheral blood at initial diagnosis, before any treatment. Findings and caveats of the study: Most thyroid clonotypes expanded above 0.001 appeared in blood too.

Trimming stripped 0 bases from V and 9 bases from J, with 18 bases between. The germline V gene has CDR1 MNHEY and CDR2 SVGAGI. The CDR3 loop spans 16 amino acids. To note about this clonotype: Its specificity is unknown.

TCR beta CDR3 regions were amplified from RNA transcripts. TCR CDR3 regions were first amplified by RT-PCR with HTBI primers. TCRdb reanalysed the multiplex PCR reads using MiXCR and keeps one entry per CDR3 protein. The table lists some 500,000 distinct CDR3 sequences, under 15% of them singletons. This receptor was identified in a woman in her late teens or twenties with Graves' hyperthyroidism. The chain couples TRBV6-5 to TRBJ2-1; D tentatively reads TRBD1 or TRBD2 (6 bases each). The sequenced sample consisted of blood. The CDR3 is CASSYSKGGSASEQFF. The CDR3 DNA is TGTGCCAGCAGTTACTCGAAAGGGGGGAGTGCGAGTGAGCAGTTCTTC.